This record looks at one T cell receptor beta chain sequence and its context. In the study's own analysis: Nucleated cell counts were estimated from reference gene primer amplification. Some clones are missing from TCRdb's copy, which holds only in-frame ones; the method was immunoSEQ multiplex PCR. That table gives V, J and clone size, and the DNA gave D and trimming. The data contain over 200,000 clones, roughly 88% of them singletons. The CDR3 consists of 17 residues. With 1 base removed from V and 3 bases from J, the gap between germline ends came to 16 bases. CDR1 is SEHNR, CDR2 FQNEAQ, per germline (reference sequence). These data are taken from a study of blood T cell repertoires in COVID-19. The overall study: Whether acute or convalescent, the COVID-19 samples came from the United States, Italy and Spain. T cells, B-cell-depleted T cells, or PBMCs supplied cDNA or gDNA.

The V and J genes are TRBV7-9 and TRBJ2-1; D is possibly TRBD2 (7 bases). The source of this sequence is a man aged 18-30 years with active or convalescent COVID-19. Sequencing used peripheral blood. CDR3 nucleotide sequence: TGTGCCAGCAGCTTAGTGGCGGGGGCTTTACGCTACAATGAGCAGTTCTTC. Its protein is CASSLVAGALRYNEQFF.